These 13 T cell receptor beta chains originate from one sample sequenced in a study of OX40 agonist ivuxolimab in advanced cancers. The library was obtained by the immunoSEQ multiplex PCR assay. Imported from immuneACCESS, the table was reduced by TCRdb to in-frame sequences with V and J called. These copies leave out some clones; in studies compared against another copy, an unresolved V gene accounts for under half, and the cause of the remainder is not known. Counted in this sample were roughly 60,000 clones; about 83% of them appeared once. The ten largest clonotypes hold approximately 2.6% of the sample. Here the sequenced sample was CD4+ or CD8+ T cells sorted from blood, taken in a trial of the OX40 agonist ivuxolimab. The source of these receptors is an adult with an advanced solid tumor such as melanoma, head and neck, liver or kidney cancer.

The chain combines TRBV30 with TRBJ2-7; 9 nucleotides line up with TRBD1. This CDR3 has 14 residues. V gave up 3 bases and J gave up 2 bases; unmatched junction bases: 5. Germline lookup yields CDR1 GTSNPN and CDR2 SVGIG (reference sequence). The chain's CDR3 is CAWRTGGGTYEQYF. In DNA form, the CDR3 reads TGTGCCTGGAGGACAGGGGGGGGGACCTACGAGCAGTACTTC.

This clone was observed once. The CDR3 is CASSQPGQGWRETQYF. The CDR3 DNA is TGCGCCAGCAGCCAGCCGGGACAGGGATGGCGAGAGACCCAGTACTTC. The chain combines TRBV5-1 with TRBJ2-5; 9 positions match TRBD1. The germline V gene encodes CDR1 SGHRS and CDR2 YFSETQ. The CDR3 is 16 amino acids. V gave up 4 bases and J gave up 4 bases; unmatched junction bases: 11.

The chain carries TRBV7-2 and TRBJ2-3; 8 bases line up with TRBD2. Germline V gene data show CDR1 as SGHTA and CDR2 as FQGNSA. CDR3 length: 15 residues. V dropped 3 bases and J dropped 4; count of bases not matched to a gene: 6. CDR3 nucleotide sequence: TGTGCCAGCAGCTTTTCGGGGGGGCACGCAGATACGCAGTATTTT. This gives the protein CASSFSGGHADTQYF.

The rearrangement uses TRBV6-1 and TRBJ2-6; D gene unclear. There are 15 residues in the CDR3. CDR1 and CDR2 from the germline V gene are MNHNS and SASEGT. V lost 6 bases and J 3 bases, leaving 12 bases between the germline ends. In DNA form, the CDR3 reads TGTGCCAGCAGACCACGGAAGAGTGGGGCCAACGTCCTGACTTTC. This sequence encodes CASRPRKSGANVLTF.

V gene TRBV7-9 combines with J gene TRBJ1-2; the D is unclear. Germline V gives CDR1 SEHNR, CDR2 FQNEAQ (reference sequence). Trimming removed 5 bases from V and 7 bases from J, with 14 bases in between. This CDR3 comprises 13 residues. This CDR3 reads CASSLEGGGGYTF. As DNA, the CDR3 is TGTGCCAGCAGCCTAGAGGGCGGAGGTGGCTACACCTTC.

The J gene is TRBJ1-3, the V gene TRBV18; perhaps TRBD1 as D (5 bases). Trimming removed 2 bases from V and 3 bases from J, with 11 bases in between. CDR3 length: 15 amino acids. Germline V CDR1 and CDR2: KGHSH, LQKENI. In nucleotides, the CDR3 is TGTGCCAGCTCACCAACCGGGACGGATGGAAACACCATATATTTT. Translating it yields CASSPTGTDGNTIYF. Combining the CDR3 with reference TRBV18 and TRBJ1-3 gives the whole variable domain NAGVMQNPRHLVRRRGQEARLRCSPMKGHSHVYWYRQLPEEGLKFMVYLQKENIIDESGMPKERFSAEFPKEGPSILRIQQVVRGDSAAYFCASSPTGTDGNTIYFGEGSWLTVV.

The rearrangement uses TRBV4-3 and TRBJ1-2, with D perhaps TRBD1 (5 bases). Between the trimmed V and J ends, which lost 1 base and 4 bases, there was a span of 13 bases. The germline V gene has CDR1 LGHNA and CDR2 YSLEER. This CDR3 has 15 residues. The CDR3 loop reads CASSQAGPPAYGYTF. The CDR3 bases are TGCGCCAGCAGCCAAGCGGGGCCGCCTGCCTATGGCTACACCTTC.

Only a few counts were recorded for this clone. The V gene is TRBV5-1, the J gene TRBJ2-5; D may be TRBD1 (6 bases). The CDR3 is 16 residues long. Germline CDR1 and CDR2: SGHRS and YFSETQ. V lost 4 bases and J 1 base, leaving 17 bases between the germline ends. The CDR3 nucleotides read TGCGCCAGCAGCCCTACAGGGTTTGGGGCCCAAGAGACCCAGTACTTC. The encoded protein is CASSPTGFGAQETQYF.

The chain uses TRBV28 and TRBJ2-7; 8 bases map to TRBD2. V lost 4 bases, J lost 4 bases, and 3 bases stayed unmatched. Germline V gene lookup returns CDR1 MDHEN and CDR2 SYDVKM. The CDR3 has 13 amino acids. CDR3 sequence: CASSSGGPYEQYF. The CDR3 DNA follows: TGTGCCAGCAGTTCGGGGGGGCCTTACGAGCAGTACTTC.

CDR3 region: CASSQSTAGNSPLHF. CDR3 sequence (DNA): TGTGCCAGCAGCCAATCGACAGCGGGGAATTCACCCCTCCACTTT. The V and J genes are TRBV27 and TRBJ1-6; D might be TRBD1 (5 bases). There are 15 residues in the CDR3. The germline V and J ends were trimmed by 6 bases and 7 bases, with 16 bases remaining between them. CDR1 MNHEY and CDR2 SMNVEV come from the germline V gene (reference sequence).

The chain is built from TRBV9 and TRBJ2-3; 9 bases are a match to TRBD2. There are 15 residues in the CDR3. In germline, CDR1 is SGDLS, CDR2 YYNGEE. J lost 3 bases, V lost 0 bases, and 2 bases had no gene match. The CDR3 nucleotides are TGTGCCAGCAGCGTAGGAGCGGGGGGAACAGATACGCAGTATTTT. Translating it yields CASSVGAGGTDTQYF. The full variable domain, rest sourced from reference TRBV9 and TRBJ2-3, is DSGVTQTPKHLITATGQRVTLRCSPRSGDLSVYWYQQSLDQGLQFLIQYYNGEERAKGNILERFSAQQFPDLHSELNLSSLELGDSALYFCASSVGAGGTDTQYFGPGTRLTVL.

The chain is built from TRBV9 and TRBJ2-2, with D possibly matching TRBD1 (5 bases). The CDR3 sequence is 14 residues long. Trimming left V 2 bases short and J 5 bases short, with 10 bases between. The germline CDR1 and CDR2 sequences are SGDLS and YYNGEE. CDR3 amino acids: CASSVTARTGELFF. The CDR3 DNA sequence: TGTGCCAGCAGCGTGACAGCCAGGACCGGGGAGCTGTTTTTT.

This chain uses TRBV19 with TRBJ1-2; D is undetermined. V lost 1 base and J 5 bases, leaving 11 bases between the germline ends. Per the germline V gene, CDR1 is LNHDA and CDR2 is SQIVND (reference sequence). The CDR3 length is 14 residues. Here the CDR3 DNA reads TGTGCCAGTAGTATAGCTCCTCACCCATATGGCTACACCTTC. Protein product: CASSIAPHPYGYTF.